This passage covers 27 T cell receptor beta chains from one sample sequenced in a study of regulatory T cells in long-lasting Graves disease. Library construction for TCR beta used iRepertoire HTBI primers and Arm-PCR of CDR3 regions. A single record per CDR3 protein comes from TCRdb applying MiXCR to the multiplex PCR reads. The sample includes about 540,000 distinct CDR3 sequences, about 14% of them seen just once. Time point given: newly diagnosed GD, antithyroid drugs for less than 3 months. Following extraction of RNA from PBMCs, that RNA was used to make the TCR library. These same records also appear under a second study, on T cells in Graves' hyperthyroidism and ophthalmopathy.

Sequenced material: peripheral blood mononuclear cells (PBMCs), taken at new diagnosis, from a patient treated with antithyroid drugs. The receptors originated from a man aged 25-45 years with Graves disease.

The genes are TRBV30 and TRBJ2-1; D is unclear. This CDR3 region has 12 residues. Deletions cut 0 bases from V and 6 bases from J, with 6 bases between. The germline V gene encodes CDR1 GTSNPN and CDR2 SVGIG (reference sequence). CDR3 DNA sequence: TGTGCCTGGAGTGTTTCCGTCAATGAGCAGTTCTTC. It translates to CAWSVSVNEQFF.

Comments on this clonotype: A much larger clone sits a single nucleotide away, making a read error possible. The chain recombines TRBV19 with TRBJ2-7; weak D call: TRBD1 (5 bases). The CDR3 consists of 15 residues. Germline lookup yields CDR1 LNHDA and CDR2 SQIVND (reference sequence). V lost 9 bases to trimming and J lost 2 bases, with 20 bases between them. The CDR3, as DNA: TGTGCCAGCCATTCTTTTCTGGACACAGCCTACGAGCAGTACTTC. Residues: CASHSFLDTAYEQYF.

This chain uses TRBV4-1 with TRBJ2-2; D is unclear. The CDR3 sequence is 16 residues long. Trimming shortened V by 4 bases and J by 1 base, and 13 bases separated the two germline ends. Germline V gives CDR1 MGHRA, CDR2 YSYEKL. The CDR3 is CASSPRVGRNTGELFF. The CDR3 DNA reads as TGCGCCAGCAGCCCTCGCGTAGGCCGGAACACCGGGGAGCTGTTTTTT.

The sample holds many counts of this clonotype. CDR3 coding DNA: TGCAGTGCTAGCCGGGATTACGCTGAAGCTTTCTTT. Its protein product is CSASRDYAEAFF. The chain joins TRBV20-1 to TRBJ1-1; D is undetermined. This CDR3 comprises 12 residues. V lost 3 bases, J lost 6 bases, and 11 bases lay in between. The germline V gene has CDR1 DFQATT and CDR2 SNEGSKA (reference sequence).

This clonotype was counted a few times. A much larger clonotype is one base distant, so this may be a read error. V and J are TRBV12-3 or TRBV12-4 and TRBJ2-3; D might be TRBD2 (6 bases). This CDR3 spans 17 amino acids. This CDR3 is CASSPESLRTSTDTRYF. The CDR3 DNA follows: TGTGCCAGCAGTCCGGAGAGCCTACGAACTAGCACAGATACGCGGTATTTT.

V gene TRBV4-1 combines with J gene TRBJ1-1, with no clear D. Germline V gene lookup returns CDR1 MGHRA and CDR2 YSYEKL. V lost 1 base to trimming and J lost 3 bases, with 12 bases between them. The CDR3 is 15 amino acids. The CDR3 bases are TGCGCCAGCAGCCAAGGATCCTCCGCGGACACTGAAGCTTTCTTT. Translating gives CASSQGSSADTEAFF.

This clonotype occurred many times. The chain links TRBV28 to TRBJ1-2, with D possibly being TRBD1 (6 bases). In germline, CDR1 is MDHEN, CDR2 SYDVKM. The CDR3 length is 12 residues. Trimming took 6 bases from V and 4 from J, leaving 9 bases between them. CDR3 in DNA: TGTGCCAGCAGGGACAGCGCCTATGGCTACACCTTC. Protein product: CASRDSAYGYTF.

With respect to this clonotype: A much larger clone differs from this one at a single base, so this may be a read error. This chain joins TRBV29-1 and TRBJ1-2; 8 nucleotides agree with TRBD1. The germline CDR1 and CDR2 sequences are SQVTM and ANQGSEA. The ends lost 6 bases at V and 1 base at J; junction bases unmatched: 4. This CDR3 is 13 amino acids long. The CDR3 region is CSVKTGVNYGYTF. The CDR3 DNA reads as TGCAGCGTGAAGACAGGGGTTAACTATGGCTACACCTTC.

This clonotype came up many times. CDR3 protein: CASRPHGETQYF. CDR3 DNA sequence: TGTGCCAGCAGGCCGCACGGGGAGACCCAGTACTTC. The genes are TRBV28 and TRBJ2-5; no firm D call. CDR3 length: 12 amino acids. The germline gives CDR1 MDHEN, CDR2 SYDVKM. V shed 6 bases and J shed 5 bases, with 10 bases lying between them. The variable domain in full, with the rest retrieved from reference TRBV28 and TRBJ2-5, is DVKVTQSSRYLVKRTGEKVFLECVQDMDHENMFWYRQDPGLGLRLIYFSYDVKMKEKGDIPEGYSVSREKKERFSLILESASTNQTSMYLCASRPHGETQYFGPGTRLLVL.

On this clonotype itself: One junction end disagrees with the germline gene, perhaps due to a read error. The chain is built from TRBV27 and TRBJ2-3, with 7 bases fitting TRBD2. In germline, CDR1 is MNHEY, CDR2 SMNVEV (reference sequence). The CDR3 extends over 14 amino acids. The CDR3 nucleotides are TGTGCCAGCACCTCACGGGGCGGGAGAGATACGCAGTATTTC. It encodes CASTSRGGRDTQYF.

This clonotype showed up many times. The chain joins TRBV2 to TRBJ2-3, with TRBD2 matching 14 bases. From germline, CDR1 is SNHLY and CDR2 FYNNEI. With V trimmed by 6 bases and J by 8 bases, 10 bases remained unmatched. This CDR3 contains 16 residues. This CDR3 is CASRGGLAGGGGTQYF. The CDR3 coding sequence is TGTGCCAGCAGGGGAGGACTAGCGGGAGGCGGGGGTACGCAGTATTTT.

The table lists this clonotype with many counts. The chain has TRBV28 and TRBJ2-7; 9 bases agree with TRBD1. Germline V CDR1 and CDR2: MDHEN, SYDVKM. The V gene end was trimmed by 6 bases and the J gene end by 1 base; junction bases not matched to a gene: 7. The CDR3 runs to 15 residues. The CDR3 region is CASSLTGTGSYEQYF. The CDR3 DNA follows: TGTGCCAGCAGCCTGACCGGGACAGGGTCCTACGAGCAGTACTTC.

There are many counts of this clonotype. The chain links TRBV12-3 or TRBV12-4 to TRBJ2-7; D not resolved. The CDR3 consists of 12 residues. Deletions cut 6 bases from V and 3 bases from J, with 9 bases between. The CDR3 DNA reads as TGTGCCAGCAGCCCGGGCGACTACGAGCAGTACTTC. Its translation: CASSPGDYEQYF.

DNA for the CDR3: TGTGCCACCAGTGAGACAGACAGCTCCTACGAGCAGTACTTC. Protein: CATSETDSSYEQYF. The chain carries TRBV24-1 and TRBJ2-7; maybe TRBD1 (5 bases). The CDR3 runs to 14 residues. From germline, CDR1 is KGHDR and CDR2 SFDVKD. Trimming pared 4 bases from V and 0 bases from J, leaving 9 bases between.

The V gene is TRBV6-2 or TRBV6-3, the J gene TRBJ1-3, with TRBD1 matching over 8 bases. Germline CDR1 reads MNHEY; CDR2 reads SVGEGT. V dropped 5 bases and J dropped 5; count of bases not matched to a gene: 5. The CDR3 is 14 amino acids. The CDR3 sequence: CASSATGVRNTIYF. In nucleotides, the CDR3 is TGTGCCAGCAGTGCGACAGGGGTGAGAAACACCATATATTTT.

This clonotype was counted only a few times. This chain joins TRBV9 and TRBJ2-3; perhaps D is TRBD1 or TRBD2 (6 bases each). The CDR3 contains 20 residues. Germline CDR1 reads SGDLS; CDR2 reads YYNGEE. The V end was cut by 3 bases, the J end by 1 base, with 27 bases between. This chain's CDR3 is CASSETGTFRPGGRTDTQYF. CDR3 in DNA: TGTGCCAGCAGCGAAACAGGGACTTTCCGACCCGGTGGGCGCACAGATACGCAGTATTTT.

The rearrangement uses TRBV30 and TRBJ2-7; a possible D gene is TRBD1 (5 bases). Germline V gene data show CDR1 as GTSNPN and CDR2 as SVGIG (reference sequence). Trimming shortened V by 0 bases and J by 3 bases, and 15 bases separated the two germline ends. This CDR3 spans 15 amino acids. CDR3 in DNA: TGTGCCTGGAGTGTACAGACAGCGAGGAACTACGAGCAGTACTTC. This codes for CAWSVQTARNYEQYF.

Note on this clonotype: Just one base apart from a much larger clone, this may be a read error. In nucleotides, the CDR3 is TGTGCCAGCAGCGACCCCGGGACTAGCGGAGGCTTGAACCAGTACTTC. Translating it yields CASSDPGTSGGLNQYF. The J gene is TRBJ2-5, the V gene TRBV9, with TRBD2 matching over 11 bases. This CDR3 is 16 amino acids long. Trimming cost V 3 bases and J 10 bases; bases outside gene matches: 14. Germline V CDR1 and CDR2: SGDLS, YYNGEE.

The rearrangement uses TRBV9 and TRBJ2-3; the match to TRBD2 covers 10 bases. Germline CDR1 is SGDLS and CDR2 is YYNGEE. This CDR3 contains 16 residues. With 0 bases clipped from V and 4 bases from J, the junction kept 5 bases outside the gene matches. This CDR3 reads CASSVDLAGDADTQYF. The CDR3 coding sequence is TGTGCCAGCAGCGTAGACCTAGCGGGAGACGCAGATACGCAGTATTTT.

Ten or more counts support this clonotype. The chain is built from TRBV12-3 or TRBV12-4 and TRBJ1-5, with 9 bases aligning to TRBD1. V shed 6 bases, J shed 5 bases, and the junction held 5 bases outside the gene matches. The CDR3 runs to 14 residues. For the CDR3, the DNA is TGTGCCAGCAGCCAACAGGGGGCCGATCAGCCCCAGCATTTT. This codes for CASSQQGADQPQHF.

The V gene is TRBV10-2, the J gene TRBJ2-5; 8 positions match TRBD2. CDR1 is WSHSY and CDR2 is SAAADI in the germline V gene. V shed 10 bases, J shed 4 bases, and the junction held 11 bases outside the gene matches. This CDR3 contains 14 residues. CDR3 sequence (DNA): TGCGCCACCGCGGAACTAGCGGTTATAGAGACCCAGTACTTC. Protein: CATAELAVIETQYF.

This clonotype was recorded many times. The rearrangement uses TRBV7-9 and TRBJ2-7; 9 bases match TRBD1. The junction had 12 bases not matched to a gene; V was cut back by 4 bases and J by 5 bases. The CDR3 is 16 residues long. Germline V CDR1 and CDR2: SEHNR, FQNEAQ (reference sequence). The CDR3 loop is CASSSTLRDRDDEQYF. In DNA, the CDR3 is TGTGCCAGCAGCTCAACCCTAAGGGACAGGGATGACGAGCAGTACTTC.

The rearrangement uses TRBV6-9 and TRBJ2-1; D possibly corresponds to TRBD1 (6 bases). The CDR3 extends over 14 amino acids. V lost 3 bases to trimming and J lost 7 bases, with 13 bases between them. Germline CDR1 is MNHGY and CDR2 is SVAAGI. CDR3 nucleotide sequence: TGTGCCAGCAGTTACGTCACAGGGTCAAATGAGCAGTTCTTC. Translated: CASSYVTGSNEQFF.

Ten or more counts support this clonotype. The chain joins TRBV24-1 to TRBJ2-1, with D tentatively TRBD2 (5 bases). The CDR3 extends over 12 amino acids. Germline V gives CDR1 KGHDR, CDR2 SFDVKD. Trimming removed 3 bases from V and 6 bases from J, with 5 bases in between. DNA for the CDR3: TGTGCCACCAGTGATGAGGGCAATGAGCAGTTCTTC. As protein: CATSDEGNEQFF.

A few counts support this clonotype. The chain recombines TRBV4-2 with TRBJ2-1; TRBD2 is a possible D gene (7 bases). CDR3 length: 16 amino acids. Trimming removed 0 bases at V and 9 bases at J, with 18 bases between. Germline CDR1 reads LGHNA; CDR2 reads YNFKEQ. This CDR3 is CASSQDRGKGGGEQFF. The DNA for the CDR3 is TGTGCCAGCAGCCAAGATAGGGGGAAGGGGGGGGGTGAGCAGTTCTTC.

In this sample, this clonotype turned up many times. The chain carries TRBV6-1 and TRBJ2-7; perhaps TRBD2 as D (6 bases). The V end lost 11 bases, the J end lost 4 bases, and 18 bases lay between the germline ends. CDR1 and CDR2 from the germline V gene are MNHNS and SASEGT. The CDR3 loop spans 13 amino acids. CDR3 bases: TGTGCCGCGAGGGATAGCGGAGGTTACGAGCAGTACTTC. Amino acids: CAARDSGGYEQYF.

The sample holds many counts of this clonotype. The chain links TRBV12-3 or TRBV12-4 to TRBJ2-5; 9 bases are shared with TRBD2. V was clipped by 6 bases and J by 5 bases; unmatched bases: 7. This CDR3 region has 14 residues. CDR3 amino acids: CASRRGLAGETQYF. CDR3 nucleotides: TGTGCCAGCAGACGGGGACTAGCAGGCGAGACCCAGTACTTC.